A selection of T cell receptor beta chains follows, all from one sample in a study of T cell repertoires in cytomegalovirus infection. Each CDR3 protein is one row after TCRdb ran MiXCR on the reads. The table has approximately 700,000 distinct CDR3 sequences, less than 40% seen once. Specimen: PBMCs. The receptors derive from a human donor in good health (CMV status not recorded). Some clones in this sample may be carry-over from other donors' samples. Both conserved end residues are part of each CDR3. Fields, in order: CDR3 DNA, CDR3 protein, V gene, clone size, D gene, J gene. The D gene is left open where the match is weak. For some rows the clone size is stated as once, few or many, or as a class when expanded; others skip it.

DNA: TGTGCCAGCAGCTCAAGGAACACTGAAGCTTTCTTT
CDR3: CASSSRNTEAFF
V: TRBV12-3/TRBV12-4
size: many
D: -
J: TRBJ1-1

DNA: TGTGCCAGCAGCTCTGGGTTAGGGAACGAGGATGGCTACACCTTC
CDR3: CASSSGLGNEDGYTF
V: TRBV7-3
size: few
D: -
J: TRBJ1-2

DNA: TGTGCCAGCAGTTACCTCCACGGGACTAGCGGGTTGAACACCGGGGAGCTGTTTTTT
CDR3: CASSYLHGTSGLNTGELFF
V: TRBV28
size: -
D: TRBD2
J: TRBJ2-2

DNA: TGTGCCAGCAGTTCAGCCCATGAGCAGTTCTTC
CDR3: CASSSAHEQFF
V: TRBV6-2/TRBV6-3
size: many
D: -
J: TRBJ2-1

DNA: TGCAGCGTTGGATGGGTAGGAGGTTCACCCCTCCACTTT
CDR3: CSVGWVGGSPLHF
V: TRBV29-1
size: -
D: -
J: TRBJ1-6

DNA: TGCGCCAGCAGCTTGGATCCCAGCCTTTCCAGCTACGAGCAGTACTTC
CDR3: CASSLDPSLSSYEQYF
V: TRBV5-1
size: -
D: -
J: TRBJ2-7

DNA: TGTGCCAGTAGTGAAACGGGTTTCGGGAGTGAAAAACTGTTTTTT
CDR3: CASSETGFGSEKLFF
V: TRBV19
size: few
D: -
J: TRBJ1-4

DNA: TGTGCCAGCAGCTTAGCGCTGGGACAGGGGGATACGCAGTATTTT
CDR3: CASSLALGQGDTQYF
V: TRBV7-2
size: few
D: TRBD1
J: TRBJ2-3

DNA: TGTGCCAGCAGTGAAGCCCCGAGCACAAGTGGGGGCTACACCTTC
CDR3: CASSEAPSTSGGYTF
V: TRBV2
size: few
D: -
J: TRBJ1-2

DNA: TGTGCCAGCACAGCGGCAGGGGGCCTGTACCAAGAGACCCAGTACTTC
CDR3: CASTAAGGLYQETQYF
V: TRBV12-3/TRBV12-4
size: -
D: TRBD1
J: TRBJ2-5

DNA: TGTGCCACCAGCACACCCGGGGTTAATCTACAAGAGACCCAGTACTTC
CDR3: CATSTPGVNLQETQYF
V: TRBV15
size: few
D: -
J: TRBJ2-5

DNA: TGTGCCAGCAGCATGGAGGCAGTCAACACAGATACGCAGTATTTT
CDR3: CASSMEAVNTDTQYF
V: TRBV5-4
size: -
D: -
J: TRBJ2-3

DNA: TGTGCCAGCCGACTAGCGGGAGGTAGGACAGATACGCAGTATTTT
CDR3: CASRLAGGRTDTQYF
V: TRBV5-6
size: few
D: TRBD2
J: TRBJ2-3

DNA: TGCAGTGCTTGGGACAGGGTCTACGAGCAGTACTTC
CDR3: CSAWDRVYEQYF
V: TRBV20-1
size: -
D: TRBD1
J: TRBJ2-7

DNA: TGTGCCAGCAGTCCGCTTGGACAGGGGGCGCCCCGGGGCACTGAAGCTTTCTTT
CDR3: CASSPLGQGAPRGTEAFF
V: TRBV28
size: -
D: TRBD1
J: TRBJ1-1

DNA: TGTGCCAGCAGTTTGCAGGGGGCCCTTGAGCAGTTCTTC
CDR3: CASSLQGALEQFF
V: TRBV12-3/TRBV12-4
size: -
D: TRBD1
J: TRBJ2-1

DNA: TGTGCCAGCAGCTTGGAGGGCCGGGTCACGTATTCTTCACCCCTCCACTTT
CDR3: CASSLEGRVTYSSPLHF
V: TRBV5-6
size: -
D: -
J: TRBJ1-6

DNA: TGTGCCAGCACCCCCATACGGGGGAACGGTGAAGCTTTCTTT
CDR3: CASTPIRGNGEAFF
V: TRBV6-5
size: -
D: -
J: TRBJ1-1

DNA: TGTGCCAGCAAGACAGGGGGCGGACAAATGCTGTTTTTT
CDR3: CASKTGGGQMLFF
V: TRBV2
size: -
D: TRBD1
J: TRBJ2-2

DNA: TGTGCCAGCGCATATAAGGGACAGGGGGCGACTGAAGCTTTCTTT
CDR3: CASAYKGQGATEAFF
V: TRBV6-5
size: -
D: TRBD1
J: TRBJ1-1

DNA: TGCAGTGCCCTTAGGTCTGGAAACACCATATATTTT
CDR3: CSALRSGNTIYF
V: TRBV20-1
size: -
D: -
J: TRBJ1-3

DNA: TGTGCCAGCAACAAAGTGGGGGGACTAGCCAATGAGCAGTTCTTC
CDR3: CASNKVGGLANEQFF
V: TRBV7-9
size: few
D: TRBD2
J: TRBJ2-1

DNA: TGTGCCAGCAGCTTACGGGAGGGCCTGAATTCACCCCTCCACTTT
CDR3: CASSLREGLNSPLHF
V: TRBV7-9
size: -
D: -
J: TRBJ1-6

DNA: TGCAGTGCTTCGTTGTCTGGGACGGTTCGGACTGAAGCTTTCTTT
CDR3: CSASLSGTVRTEAFF
V: TRBV20-1
size: few
D: -
J: TRBJ1-1

DNA: TGTGCCAGCAGCCTAAGACTAGGCTGGGAGACCCAGTACTTC
CDR3: CASSLRLGWETQYF
V: TRBV5-6
size: -
D: -
J: TRBJ2-5

DNA: TGCAGTGCTAGATCTAGCGGGAGAGGAAACACCGGGGAGCTGTTTTTT
CDR3: CSARSSGRGNTGELFF
V: TRBV20-1
size: -
D: TRBD2
J: TRBJ2-2

DNA: TGCAGCGTCGCCAGAGAAAGCGCTGAAGCTTTCTTT
CDR3: CSVARESAEAFF
V: TRBV29-1
size: -
D: -
J: TRBJ1-1

DNA: TGTGCCAGCGTACCGGGACACGGCCTCGGCTACACCTTC
CDR3: CASVPGHGLGYTF
V: TRBV18
size: -
D: -
J: TRBJ1-2

DNA: TGTGCCAGCAGCGCGGGATCAGGGGAGAAACTCTACGAGCAGTACTTC
CDR3: CASSAGSGEKLYEQYF
V: TRBV9
size: few
D: -
J: TRBJ2-7

DNA: TGTGCCAGCAGCCAAGATGGTCGCCCCCAAGGCTACACCTTC
CDR3: CASSQDGRPQGYTF
V: TRBV3-1
size: -
D: -
J: TRBJ1-2

DNA: TGTGCCAGCAGCTCTACTCCTTTGGAGACCCAGTACTTC
CDR3: CASSSTPLETQYF
V: TRBV7-2
size: -
D: -
J: TRBJ2-5

DNA: TGTGCCAGTAGTACCGCCGGGACAGGCAACTATGGCTACACCTTC
CDR3: CASSTAGTGNYGYTF
V: TRBV19
size: -
D: TRBD1
J: TRBJ1-2

DNA: TGTGCCAGCGTTTCATCCGGGGAGGTGTTGGTCTACACCTTC
CDR3: CASVSSGEVLVYTF
V: TRBV28
size: -
D: -
J: TRBJ1-2

DNA: TGTGCCAGCAGTGCGAAGGGCATAAATTACGAGCAGTACTTC
CDR3: CASSAKGINYEQYF
V: TRBV7-9
size: -
D: -
J: TRBJ2-7

DNA: TGTGCCAGCAGCCCATGGGACGGATACTCCTACGAGCAGTACTTC
CDR3: CASSPWDGYSYEQYF
V: TRBV7-9
size: few
D: -
J: TRBJ2-7

DNA: TGTGCCAGCAGCCTAGACAGGGGGTCATTGTACCGCACTGAAGCTTTCTTT
CDR3: CASSLDRGSLYRTEAFF
V: TRBV7-2
size: -
D: TRBD1
J: TRBJ1-1

DNA: TGTGCCAGCAGTGGCAGGTTGGCTCCATCGTACTCCTACGAGCAGTACTTC
CDR3: CASSGRLAPSYSYEQYF
V: TRBV2
size: few
D: -
J: TRBJ2-7

DNA: TGTGCCAGCAGTTCCAACAGAGCTACGACCCCTAGCTATGGCTACACCTTC
CDR3: CASSSNRATTPSYGYTF
V: TRBV12-3/TRBV12-4
size: many
D: -
J: TRBJ1-2

DNA: TGTGCCAGCTGTGCAGGATGGGGCACCCCCGGGGAGCTGTTTTTT
CDR3: CASCAGWGTPGELFF
V: TRBV27
size: -
D: -
J: TRBJ2-2

DNA: TGTGCCAGCAAACTCCGGGACAGGGGGCCCGGGGTCTTAGCCAAAAACATTCAGTACTTC
CDR3: CASKLRDRGPGVLAKNIQYF
V: TRBV2
size: -
D: TRBD1
J: TRBJ2-4

DNA: TGTGCCAGCAGGCCGTCTAGCGGGAGGGTGTTCTACAATGAGCAGTTCTTC
CDR3: CASRPSSGRVFYNEQFF
V: TRBV6-1
size: -
D: TRBD2
J: TRBJ2-1

DNA: TGTGCCAGCAGCTCCCGTGGACTAGCCCAAAGTAATGAGCAGTTCTTC
CDR3: CASSSRGLAQSNEQFF
V: TRBV7-8
size: -
D: TRBD2
J: TRBJ2-1

DNA: TGCAGTGCTAGAGATTGGCGGACTAGCGGGAGAAATGAGCAGTTCTTC
CDR3: CSARDWRTSGRNEQFF
V: TRBV20-1
size: -
D: TRBD2
J: TRBJ2-1

DNA: TGTGCCAGCAGCCAAAGTGGGACTCACCTTCAGTACTTC
CDR3: CASSQSGTHLQYF
V: TRBV7-8
size: -
D: -
J: TRBJ2-7

DNA: TGTGCCAGTAGTATTGCATGGGGCACTGAAGCTTTCTTT
CDR3: CASSIAWGTEAFF
V: TRBV19
size: few
D: -
J: TRBJ1-1

DNA: TGCGCCAGCAGCCCAGTCGCGCGGGAGCCCCCAGATACGCAGTATTTT
CDR3: CASSPVAREPPDTQYF
V: TRBV4-1
size: many
D: TRBD2
J: TRBJ2-3

DNA: TGTGCCATCAGTCGGGACAGGGGGCATGTTTCGGACTATGGCTACACCTTC
CDR3: CAISRDRGHVSDYGYTF
V: TRBV10-3
size: -
D: TRBD1
J: TRBJ1-2

DNA: TGTGCCAGCAGTTTTTGGGCTGGGACCCTCCACTTT
CDR3: CASSFWAGTLHF
V: TRBV12-3/TRBV12-4
size: -
D: -
J: TRBJ1-6

DNA: TGCAGTGCTAGAGATCTAGGATCGGCTAGCGGGAGCGACGAGCAGTACTTC
CDR3: CSARDLGSASGSDEQYF
V: TRBV20-1
size: few
D: TRBD2
J: TRBJ2-7

DNA: TGTGCCAGCAGCTTAGGGCCCAGCGGGGGCCAAGAGACCCAGTACTTC
CDR3: CASSLGPSGGQETQYF
V: TRBV11-2
size: few
D: TRBD2
J: TRBJ2-5